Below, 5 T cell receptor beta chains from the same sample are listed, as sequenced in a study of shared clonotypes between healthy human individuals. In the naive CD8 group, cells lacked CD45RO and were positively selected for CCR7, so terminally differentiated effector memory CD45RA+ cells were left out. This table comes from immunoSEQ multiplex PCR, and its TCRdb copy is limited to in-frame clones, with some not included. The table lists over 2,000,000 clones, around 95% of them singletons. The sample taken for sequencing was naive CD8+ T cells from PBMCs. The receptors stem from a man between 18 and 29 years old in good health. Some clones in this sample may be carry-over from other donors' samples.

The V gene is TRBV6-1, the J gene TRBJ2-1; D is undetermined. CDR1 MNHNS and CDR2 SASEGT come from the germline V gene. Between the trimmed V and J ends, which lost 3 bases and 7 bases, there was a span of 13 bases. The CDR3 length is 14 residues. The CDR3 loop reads CASSDVVTLNEQFF. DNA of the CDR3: TGTGCCAGCAGTGACGTTGTCACCTTAAATGAGCAGTTCTTC.

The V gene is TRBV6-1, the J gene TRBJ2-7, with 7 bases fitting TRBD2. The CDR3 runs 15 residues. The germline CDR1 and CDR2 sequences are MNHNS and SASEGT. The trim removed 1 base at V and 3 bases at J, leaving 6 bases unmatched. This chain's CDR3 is CASSEGGGFLYEQYF. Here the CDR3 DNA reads TGTGCCAGCAGTGAAGGGGGAGGGTTCCTCTACGAGCAGTACTTC.

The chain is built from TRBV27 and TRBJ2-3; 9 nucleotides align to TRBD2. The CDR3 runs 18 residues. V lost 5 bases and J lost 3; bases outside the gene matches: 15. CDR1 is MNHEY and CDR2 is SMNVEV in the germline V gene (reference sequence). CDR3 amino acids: CASSPLWVAGARTDTQYF. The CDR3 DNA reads TGTGCCAGCAGTCCCCTCTGGGTAGCGGGAGCTCGGACAGATACGCAGTATTTT.

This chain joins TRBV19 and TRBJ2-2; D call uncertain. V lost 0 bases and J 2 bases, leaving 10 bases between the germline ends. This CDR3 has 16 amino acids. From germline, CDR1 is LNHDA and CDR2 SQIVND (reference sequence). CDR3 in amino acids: CASSIDRNLNTGELFF. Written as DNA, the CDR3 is TGTGCCAGTAGTATAGATCGGAACTTAAACACCGGGGAGCTGTTTTTT.

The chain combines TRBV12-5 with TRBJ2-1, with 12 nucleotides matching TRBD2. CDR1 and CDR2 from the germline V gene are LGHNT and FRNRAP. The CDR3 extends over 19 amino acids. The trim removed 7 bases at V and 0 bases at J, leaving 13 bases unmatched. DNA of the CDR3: TGTGCTAGTGCCTTAACTAGCGGGAGGTTTGGGAGCTCCTACAATGAGCAGTTCTTC. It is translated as CASALTSGRFGSSYNEQFF.